Listed below are T cell receptor beta chains from one sample, sequenced in a study of T cell clonotyping in hematopoietic cell transplantation. Method: immunoSEQ multiplex PCR; TCRdb's copy keeps in-frame clones and lacks some. Of fewer than 40,000 clones in the sample, 88% were seen once. The sequencing input was peripheral blood mononuclear cells. The receptors shown here come from a woman in her 40s in good health. Some clones in this sample may be carry-over from other donors' samples. Each CDR3 is given with its conserved first and last residue. Fields, in order: D gene, V gene, J gene, clone size, CDR3 DNA, CDR3 protein. A D gene is named only where the DNA matches it firmly. Clone size appears in some rows only: once, few, many, or a class for an expanded clone.

-	TRBV7-2	TRBJ2-6	-	TGTGCCAGCAGCTTAGGCTACTCTGGGGCCAACGTCCTGACTTTC	CASSLGYSGANVLTF
-	TRBV29-1	TRBJ2-7	once	TGCAGCGTTGAAAGGTTAAGTCGGCCCTACGAGCAGTACTTC	CSVERLSRPYEQYF
-	TRBV28	TRBJ2-7	-	TGTGCCAGCAGTTTGGGCCCACGAGAGCAGTACTTC	CASSLGPREQYF
-	TRBV27	TRBJ1-2	-	TGTGCCAGCAGTTTAACGGGCGGGGGGGGCAATGGCTACACCTTC	CASSLTGGGGNGYTF
-	TRBV2	TRBJ1-5	-	TGTGCCAGCAGATTCCCGGGGGACGGACAGCCCCAGCATTTT	CASRFPGDGQPQHF
-	TRBV28	TRBJ1-5	-	TGTGCCAGCAGCCTAGGGGCAATAGGCAATCAGCCCCAGCATTTT	CASSLGAIGNQPQHF
-	TRBV29-1	TRBJ2-7	-	TGCAGCGCCGGGGACGGAGGAGCTCACGAGCAGTACTTC	CSAGDGGAHEQYF
-	TRBV5-1	TRBJ1-2	-	TGCGCCAGCAGCTTGGATAGGGGCTCCTATGGCTACACCTTC	CASSLDRGSYGYTF
TRBD1	TRBV4-3	TRBJ2-7	-	TGCGCCAGCAGCCACACCCGGACAGGGGTTTTCTACGAGCAGTACTTC	CASSHTRTGVFYEQYF
TRBD2	TRBV11-3	TRBJ2-1	-	TGTGCCAGCAGCTCGGGACTAGCGGGAGACAATGAGCAGTTCTTC	CASSSGLAGDNEQFF
TRBD2	TRBV6-1	TRBJ2-7	-	TGTGCCAGCATAGGGACTAGCGAAACCTACGAGCAGTACTTC	CASIGTSETYEQYF
-	TRBV19	TRBJ2-2	-	TGTGCCAGTAGTGGCCAGGCGAGCACCGGGGAGCTGTTTTTT	CASSGQASTGELFF
-	TRBV28	TRBJ2-1	-	TGTGCCAGCAGTTTAGACTACAATGAGCAGTTCTTC	CASSLDYNEQFF
TRBD2	TRBV11-1	TRBJ2-7	-	TGTGCCAGCAGCTGGACTAGCGGGAGCTACGAGCAGTACTTC	CASSWTSGSYEQYF
TRBD1	TRBV15	TRBJ2-7	once	TGTGCCACCAGCAGAGACCGCGAGACAGGGGGCTACGAGCAGTACTTC	CATSRDRETGGYEQYF
TRBD1	TRBV9	TRBJ1-3	-	TGTGCCAGCAGCGGTAGACAGGGGAATGGATACACCATATATTTT	CASSGRQGNGYTIYF
TRBD1	TRBV5-1	TRBJ1-1	-	TGCGCCAGCAGTCCCGGGACAGAAGGAACTGAAGCTTTCTTT	CASSPGTEGTEAFF
-	TRBV15	TRBJ2-7	once	TGTGCCACCAGCAGAGATTTAGGCAAGCAGTACTTC	CATSRDLGKQYF
-	TRBV28	TRBJ2-3	-	TGTGCCACCTCTTCTTTCGGGGGGCGCGACACAGATACGCAGTATTTT	CATSSFGGRDTDTQYF
-	TRBV7-8	TRBJ2-7	-	TGTGCCAGCAGACGTGGGCAGCTATACGAGCAGTACTTC	CASRRGQLYEQYF
-	TRBV28	TRBJ1-3	-	TGTGCCAGCGGGCAGGTCTCCTCTGGAAACACCATATATTTT	CASGQVSSGNTIYF
TRBD1	TRBV5-1	TRBJ2-7	-	TGCGCCAGCAGCGCCGGACAGGGCCCTGGGGAGCAGTACTTC	CASSAGQGPGEQYF